The rows below give T cell receptor beta chains drawn from one sample of a study of blood T cell repertoires in COVID-19. Data came from immunoSEQ multiplex PCR; TCRdb stores just in-frame clones and leaves some out. Of approximately 200,000 clones in the sample, 70% to 85% were seen once. The specimen was PBMCs or T cells enriched from blood (not recorded which). All receptors come from a man in his fifties or sixties who had recovered from COVID-19. CDR3s include the opening cysteine and the closing phenylalanine or tryptophan. Fields, in order: V gene, J gene, CDR3 protein.

v_gene: TRBV18; j_gene: TRBJ1-2; CDR3aa: CASSPGTGENYGYTF
v_gene: TRBV5-1; j_gene: TRBJ2-5; CDR3aa: CASSLGLRQETQYF
v_gene: TRBV3-1/TRBV3-2; j_gene: TRBJ2-3; CDR3aa: CASSQGGQGLTDTQYF
v_gene: TRBV7-9; j_gene: TRBJ2-1; CDR3aa: CASSLVIYGDRAFYEQFF
v_gene: TRBV5-1; j_gene: TRBJ2-7; CDR3aa: CASSTDRGYEQYF
v_gene: TRBV13; j_gene: TRBJ2-7; CDR3aa: CASSGGGHEQYF
v_gene: TRBV5-6; j_gene: TRBJ1-1; CDR3aa: CASSLADRLNTEAFF
v_gene: TRBV11-3; j_gene: TRBJ1-1; CDR3aa: CASSLVKNTEAFF
v_gene: TRBV10-3; j_gene: TRBJ2-1; CDR3aa: CAISREEGQGRNEQFF
v_gene: TRBV25-1; j_gene: TRBJ2-5; CDR3aa: CASSEPRGTQYF
v_gene: TRBV7-2; j_gene: TRBJ2-1; CDR3aa: CASSLGQGGKEQFF
v_gene: TRBV9; j_gene: TRBJ1-5; CDR3aa: CASSVAGGSLTCNQPQHF
v_gene: TRBV5-5; j_gene: TRBJ2-1; CDR3aa: CASSLSGSSYNEQFF
v_gene: TRBV30; j_gene: TRBJ1-5; CDR3aa: CAWSSPSGGDREEEGNQPQHF
v_gene: TRBV19; j_gene: TRBJ1-5; CDR3aa: CASSIGGQGNQPQHF
v_gene: TRBV6-5; j_gene: TRBJ1-5; CDR3aa: CASSYGGDGQPQHF
v_gene: TRBV6-1; j_gene: TRBJ2-3; CDR3aa: CASSEWTIKADTQYF
v_gene: TRBV7-3; j_gene: TRBJ2-3; CDR3aa: CASSRGGGGEGTQYF
v_gene: TRBV10-3; j_gene: TRBJ1-2; CDR3aa: CAISEVRGYTSYGYTF
v_gene: TRBV3-1/TRBV3-2; j_gene: TRBJ2-2; CDR3aa: CASSQVGGSGELFF
v_gene: TRBV4-3; j_gene: TRBJ1-1; CDR3aa: CASSQAQGYEAFF
v_gene: TRBV5-1; j_gene: TRBJ2-5; CDR3aa: CASSLGRGGETQYF
v_gene: TRBV5-1; j_gene: TRBJ1-6; CDR3aa: CASSTTGTGNSPLHF
v_gene: TRBV7-9; j_gene: TRBJ2-3; CDR3aa: CASSPGLAGGWGDTQYF
v_gene: TRBV5-1; j_gene: TRBJ1-4; CDR3aa: CASSLAGEGNEKLFF
v_gene: TRBV5-4; j_gene: TRBJ1-3; CDR3aa: CASSLGDRGYTGNTIYF
v_gene: TRBV5-1; j_gene: TRBJ2-7; CDR3aa: CASRAGSYEQYF
v_gene: TRBV19; j_gene: TRBJ1-3; CDR3aa: CATSDRGSGNTIYF
v_gene: TRBV3-1/TRBV3-2; j_gene: TRBJ2-7; CDR3aa: CASSQDLGRAGIGEQYF
v_gene: TRBV7-3; j_gene: TRBJ2-2; CDR3aa: CASSLTIGANTGELFF
v_gene: TRBV3-1/TRBV3-2; j_gene: TRBJ2-7; CDR3aa: CASSQRTASYEQYF
v_gene: TRBV2; j_gene: TRBJ1-2; CDR3aa: CASSDWQPQGYTF
v_gene: TRBV5-1; j_gene: TRBJ2-1; CDR3aa: CASSFGGLAGDPYNEQFF
v_gene: TRBV5-4; j_gene: TRBJ2-7; CDR3aa: CASSPGLAGDEQYF
v_gene: TRBV7-2; j_gene: TRBJ1-2; CDR3aa: CASSGQGNYGYTF
v_gene: TRBV6-2/TRBV6-3; j_gene: TRBJ2-5; CDR3aa: CASSSPRQGLRETQYF
v_gene: TRBV5-6; j_gene: TRBJ2-1; CDR3aa: CASSWFEREGGQFF
v_gene: TRBV12-5; j_gene: TRBJ1-5; CDR3aa: CASGSGQGTQPQHF
v_gene: TRBV24-1; j_gene: TRBJ2-2; CDR3aa: CATSDPWDRANTGELFF
v_gene: TRBV11-3; j_gene: TRBJ2-3; CDR3aa: CASSWTSTDTQYF
v_gene: TRBV18; j_gene: TRBJ1-5; CDR3aa: CASSPPDQPQHF
v_gene: TRBV2; j_gene: TRBJ1-1; CDR3aa: CASTPTGRIGTEAFF
v_gene: TRBV16; j_gene: TRBJ1-5; CDR3aa: CASSRSSQSNQPQHF
v_gene: TRBV30; j_gene: TRBJ2-2; CDR3aa: CAYKQGGGTGELFF
v_gene: TRBV7-2; j_gene: TRBJ1-1; CDR3aa: CASSLLQGTEAFF
v_gene: TRBV10-1; j_gene: TRBJ1-2; CDR3aa: CASSEWYRAVVGGYTF